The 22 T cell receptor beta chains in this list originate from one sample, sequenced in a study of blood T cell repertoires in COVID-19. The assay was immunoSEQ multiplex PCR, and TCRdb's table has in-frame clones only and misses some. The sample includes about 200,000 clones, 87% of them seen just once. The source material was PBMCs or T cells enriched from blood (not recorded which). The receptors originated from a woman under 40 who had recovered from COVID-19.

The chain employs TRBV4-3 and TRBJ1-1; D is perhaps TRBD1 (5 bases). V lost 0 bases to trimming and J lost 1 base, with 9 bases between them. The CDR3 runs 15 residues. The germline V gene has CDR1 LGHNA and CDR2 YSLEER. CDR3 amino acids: CASSQDKGRNTEAFF. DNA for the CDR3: TGCGCCAGCAGCCAAGATAAGGGGCGGAACACTGAAGCTTTCTTT.

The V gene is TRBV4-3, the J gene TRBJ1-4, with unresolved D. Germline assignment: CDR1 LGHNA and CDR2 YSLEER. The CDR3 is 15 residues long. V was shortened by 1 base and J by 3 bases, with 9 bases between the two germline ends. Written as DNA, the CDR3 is TGCGCCAGCAGCCAAGCGGGTGGAGCTAATGAAAAACTGTTTTTT. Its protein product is CASSQAGGANEKLFF.

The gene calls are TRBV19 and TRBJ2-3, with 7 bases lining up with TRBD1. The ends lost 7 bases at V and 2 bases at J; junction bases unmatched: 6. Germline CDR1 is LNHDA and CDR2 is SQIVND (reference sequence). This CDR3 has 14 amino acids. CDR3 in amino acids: CASKVGGNTDTQYF. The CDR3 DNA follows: TGTGCCAGTAAGGTAGGGGGCAACACAGATACGCAGTATTTT. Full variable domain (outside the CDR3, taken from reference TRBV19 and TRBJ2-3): DGGITQSPKYLFRKEGQNVTLSCEQNLNHDAMYWYRQDPGQGLRLIYYSQIVNDFQKGDIAEGYSVSREKKESFPLTVTSAQKNPTAFYLCASKVGGNTDTQYFGPGTRLTVL.

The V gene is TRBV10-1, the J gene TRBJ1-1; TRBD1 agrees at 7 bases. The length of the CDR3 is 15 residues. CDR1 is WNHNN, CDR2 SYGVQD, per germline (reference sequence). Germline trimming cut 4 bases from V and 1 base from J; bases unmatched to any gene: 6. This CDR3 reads CASSGPGQTNTEAFF. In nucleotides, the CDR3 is TGCGCCAGCAGTGGGCCGGGACAGACGAACACTGAAGCTTTCTTT.

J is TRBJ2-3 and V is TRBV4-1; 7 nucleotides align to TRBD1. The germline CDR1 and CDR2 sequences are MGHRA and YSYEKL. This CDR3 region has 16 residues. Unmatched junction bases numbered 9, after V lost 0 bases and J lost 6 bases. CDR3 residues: CASSQDTGARGDTQYF. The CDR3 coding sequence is TGCGCCAGCAGCCAAGATACAGGGGCAAGAGGGGATACGCAGTATTTT.

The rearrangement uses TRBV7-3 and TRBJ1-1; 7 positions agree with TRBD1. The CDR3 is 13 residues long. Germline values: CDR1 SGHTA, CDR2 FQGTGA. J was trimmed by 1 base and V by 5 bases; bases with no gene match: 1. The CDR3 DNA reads TGTGCCAGCAGCCGACAGGGGAACACTGAAGCTTTCTTT. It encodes CASSRQGNTEAFF.

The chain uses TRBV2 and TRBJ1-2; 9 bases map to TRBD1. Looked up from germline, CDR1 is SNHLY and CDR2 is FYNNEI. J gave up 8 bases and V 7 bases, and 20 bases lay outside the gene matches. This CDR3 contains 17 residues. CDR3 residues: CASKRLPRTGEKNGYTF. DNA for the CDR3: TGTGCCAGCAAGAGGCTTCCCAGGACAGGGGAAAAAAACGGCTACACCTTC.

The CDR3 coding sequence is TGTGCCAGCAGCGGATCCACAGCGGGAGGGTCCTACAATGAGCAGTTCTTC. Protein product: CASSGSTAGGSYNEQFF. V usage is TRBV7-9 and J usage is TRBJ2-1, with 10 nucleotides matching TRBD2. Germline CDR1 and CDR2: SEHNR and FQNEAQ (reference sequence). The CDR3 is 17 residues long. The ends lost 5 bases at V and 1 base at J; junction bases unmatched: 8.

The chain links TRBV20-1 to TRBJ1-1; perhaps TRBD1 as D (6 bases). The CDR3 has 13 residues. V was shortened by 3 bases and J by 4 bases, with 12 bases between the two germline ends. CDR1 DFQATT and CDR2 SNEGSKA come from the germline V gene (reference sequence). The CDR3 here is CSASRDTRTEAFF. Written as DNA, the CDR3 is TGCAGTGCTAGTCGGGACACCCGCACTGAAGCTTTCTTT.

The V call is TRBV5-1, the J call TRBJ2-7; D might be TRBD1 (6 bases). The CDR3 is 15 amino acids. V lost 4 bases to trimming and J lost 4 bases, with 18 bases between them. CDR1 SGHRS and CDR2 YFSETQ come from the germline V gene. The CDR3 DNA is TGCGCCAGCAGCCCCTCAGGGGCTTGGGATTACGAGCAGTACTTC. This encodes CASSPSGAWDYEQYF.

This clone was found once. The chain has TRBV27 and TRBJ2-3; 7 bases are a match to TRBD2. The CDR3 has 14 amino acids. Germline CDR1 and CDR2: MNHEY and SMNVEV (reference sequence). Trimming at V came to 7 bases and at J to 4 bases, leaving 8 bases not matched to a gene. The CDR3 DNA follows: TGTGCCAGCATGTGGCGGGAGAGATCAGATACGCAGTATTTT. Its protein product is CASMWRERSDTQYF.

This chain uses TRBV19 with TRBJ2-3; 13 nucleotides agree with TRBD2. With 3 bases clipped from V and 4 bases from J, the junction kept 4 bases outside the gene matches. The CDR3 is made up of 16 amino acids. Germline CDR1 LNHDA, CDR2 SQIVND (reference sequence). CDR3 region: CASSMGLAGFADTQYF. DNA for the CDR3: TGTGCCAGTAGTATGGGACTAGCGGGATTTGCAGATACGCAGTATTTT. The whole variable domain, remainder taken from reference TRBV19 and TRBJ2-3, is DGGITQSPKYLFRKEGQNVTLSCEQNLNHDAMYWYRQDPGQGLRLIYYSQIVNDFQKGDIAEGYSVSREKKESFPLTVTSAQKNPTAFYLCASSMGLAGFADTQYFGPGTRLTVL.

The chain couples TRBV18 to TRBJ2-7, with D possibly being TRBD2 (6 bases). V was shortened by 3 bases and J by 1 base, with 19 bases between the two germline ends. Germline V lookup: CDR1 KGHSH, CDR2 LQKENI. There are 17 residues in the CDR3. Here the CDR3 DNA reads TGTGCCAGCTCACCCGGGACTTACGGGGCTATTTCCTACGAGCAGTACTTC. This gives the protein CASSPGTYGAISYEQYF.

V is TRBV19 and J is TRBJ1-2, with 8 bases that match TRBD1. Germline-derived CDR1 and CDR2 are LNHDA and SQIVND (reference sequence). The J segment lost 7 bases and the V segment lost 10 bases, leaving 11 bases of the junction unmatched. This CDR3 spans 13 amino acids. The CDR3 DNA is TGTGCCACCCTCCCGGACAGGGCCCTTGGCTACACCTTC. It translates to CATLPDRALGYTF. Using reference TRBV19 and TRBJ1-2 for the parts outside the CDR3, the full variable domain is DGGITQSPKYLFRKEGQNVTLSCEQNLNHDAMYWYRQDPGQGLRLIYYSQIVNDFQKGDIAEGYSVSREKKESFPLTVTSAQKNPTAFYLCATLPDRALGYTFGSGTRLTVV.

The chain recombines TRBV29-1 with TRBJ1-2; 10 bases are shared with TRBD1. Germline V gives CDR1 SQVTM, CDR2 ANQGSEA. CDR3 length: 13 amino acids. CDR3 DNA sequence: TGCGGCTCCGGGACAGGGGAAGACTATGGCTACACCTTC. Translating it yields CGSGTGEDYGYTF.

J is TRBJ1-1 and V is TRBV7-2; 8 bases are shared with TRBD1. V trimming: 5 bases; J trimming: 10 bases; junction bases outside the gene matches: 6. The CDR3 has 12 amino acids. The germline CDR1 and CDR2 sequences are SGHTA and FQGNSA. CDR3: CASSPRQGTAFF. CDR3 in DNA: TGTGCCAGCAGCCCTAGACAGGGGACAGCTTTCTTT. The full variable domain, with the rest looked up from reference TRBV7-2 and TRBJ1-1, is GAGVSQSPSNKVTEKGKDVELRCDPISGHTALYWYRQSLGQGLEFLIYFQGNSAPDKSGLPSDRFSAERTGGSVSTLTIQRTQQEDSAVYLCASSPRQGTAFFGQGTRLTVV.

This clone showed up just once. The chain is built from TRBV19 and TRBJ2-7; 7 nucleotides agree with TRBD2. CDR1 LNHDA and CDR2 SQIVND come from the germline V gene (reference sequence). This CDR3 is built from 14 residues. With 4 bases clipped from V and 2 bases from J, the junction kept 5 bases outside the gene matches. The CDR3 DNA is TGTGCCAGTAGTACTGGACTAGATACCTACGAGCAGTACTTC. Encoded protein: CASSTGLDTYEQYF.

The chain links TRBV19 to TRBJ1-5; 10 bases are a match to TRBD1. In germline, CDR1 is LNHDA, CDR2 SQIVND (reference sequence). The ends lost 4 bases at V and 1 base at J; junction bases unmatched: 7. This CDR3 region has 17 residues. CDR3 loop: CASSTSRTGGSNQPQHF. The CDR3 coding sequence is TGTGCCAGTAGTACCTCAAGGACAGGGGGAAGCAATCAGCCCCAGCATTTT.

CDR3 residues: CASSLASGRVNEQFF. CDR3 in DNA: TGTGCCAGCAGCTTAGCTAGCGGGAGAGTGAATGAGCAGTTCTTC. V and J are TRBV7-8 and TRBJ2-1; 9 nucleotides agree with TRBD2. The trim removed 0 bases at V and 7 bases at J, leaving 4 bases unmatched. This CDR3 is built from 15 residues. Germline loops: CDR1 SGHVS, CDR2 FQNEAQ.

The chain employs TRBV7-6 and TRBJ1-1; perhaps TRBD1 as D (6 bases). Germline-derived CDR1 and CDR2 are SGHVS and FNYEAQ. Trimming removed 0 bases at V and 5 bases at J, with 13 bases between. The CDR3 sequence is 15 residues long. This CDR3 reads CASSLAARGYTEAFF. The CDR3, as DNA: TGTGCCAGCAGCTTAGCCGCGAGGGGGTATACTGAAGCTTTCTTT.

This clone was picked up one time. The CDR3 DNA reads as TGCGCCAGCAGTCTCCGTGGGGAGAGCTCTGGGGCCAACGTCCTGACTTTC. Translation: CASSLRGESSGANVLTF. This rearrangement joins TRBV23-1 to TRBJ2-6, with D perhaps matching TRBD2 (5 bases). TRBV23-1 is an ORF for which the function is uncertain. The CDR3 runs 17 residues. Trimming removed 4 bases at V and 0 bases at J, with 13 bases between.

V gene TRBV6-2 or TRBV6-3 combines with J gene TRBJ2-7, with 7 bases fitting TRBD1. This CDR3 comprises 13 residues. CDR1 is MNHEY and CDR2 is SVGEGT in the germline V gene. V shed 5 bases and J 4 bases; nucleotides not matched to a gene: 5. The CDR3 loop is CASSLGQVYEQYF. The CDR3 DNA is TGTGCCAGCAGTCTTGGACAGGTTTACGAGCAGTACTTC.